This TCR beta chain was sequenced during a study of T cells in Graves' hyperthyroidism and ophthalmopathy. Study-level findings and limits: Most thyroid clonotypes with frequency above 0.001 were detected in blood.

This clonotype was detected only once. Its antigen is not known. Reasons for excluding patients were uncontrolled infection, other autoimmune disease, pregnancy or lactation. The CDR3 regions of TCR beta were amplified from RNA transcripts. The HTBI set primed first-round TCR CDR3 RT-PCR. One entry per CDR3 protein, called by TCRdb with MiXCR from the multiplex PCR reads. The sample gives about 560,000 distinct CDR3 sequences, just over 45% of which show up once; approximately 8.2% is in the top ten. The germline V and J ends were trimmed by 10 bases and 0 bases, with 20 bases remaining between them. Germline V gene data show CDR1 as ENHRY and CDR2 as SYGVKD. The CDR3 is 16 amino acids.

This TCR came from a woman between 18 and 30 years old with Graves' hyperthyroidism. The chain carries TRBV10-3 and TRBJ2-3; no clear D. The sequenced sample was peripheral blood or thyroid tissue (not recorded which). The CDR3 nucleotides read TGTGCCAGCTCACCAATGACCATTCGTAGCACAGATACGCAGTATTTT. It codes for CASSPMTIRSTDTQYF.